This TCR beta chain was sequenced in a study of cytomegalovirus exposure and HLA in healthy donors. Amplification used 60 Vbeta primers and 13 Jbeta primers. Profiled with immunoSEQ multiplex PCR; TCRdb holds only in-frame clones, not every one. The repertoire holds 150,000 to 200,000 clones, with over 70% as singletons. A note on this clone: Its target is not known.

The germline gives CDR1 MDHEN, CDR2 SYDVKM. V dropped 5 bases and J dropped 0 bases, with 14 bases sitting between them. The CDR3 sequence is 17 residues long. The study, taken as a whole, reports: Earlier analysis found most TCR beta V segments productive about 90% or about 30% of the time.

The sequence was collected from a woman in her thirties in good health and CMV-seronegative. This sequence joins TRBV28 and TRBJ2-6, with D maybe TRBD1 (6 bases). Sequencing was performed on PBMCs. The CDR3 coding sequence is TGTGCCAGCAGTGCAGGACAGCTTATCTCTGGGGCCAACGTCCTGACTTTC. Its protein is CASSAGQLISGANVLTF.